Sequencing of this TCR beta chain was carried out in a study of T cells in Graves' hyperthyroidism and ophthalmopathy. V lost 0 bases and J lost 5; bases outside the gene matches: 1. The CDR3 contains 15 residues. CDR1 is SEHNR, CDR2 FQNEAQ, per germline (reference sequence). TCR beta CDR3 sequences were amplified from RNA transcripts. HTBI primers drove first-round RT-PCR of the TCR CDR3. One entry per CDR3 protein, called by TCRdb with MiXCR from the multiplex PCR reads. The profile shows roughly 700,000 distinct CDR3 sequences, roughly a third of them singletons. Disease duration under 2 months; hyperthyroidism patients were aged 18 to 65. Reasons for excluding patients were uncontrolled infection, other autoimmune disease, pregnancy or lactation. Together with thyroid ultrasound, orbital computed tomography, serum thyroxine and TRAb, clinical symptoms were used for diagnoses. Extraction of PBMCs used around 9.6 ml of fresh peripheral blood.

The clonotype comes from a middle-aged woman with Graves' hyperthyroidism. The sequencing sample was made of blood. V gene TRBV7-9 combines with J gene TRBJ1-5; 10 positions match TRBD1. CDR3 coding DNA: TGTGCCAGCAGCTTAGCCGGGACAGGGGATCAGCCCCAGCATTTT. This sequence encodes CASSLAGTGDQPQHF.